This T cell receptor beta chain was sequenced during a study of blood T cell repertoires in COVID-19. Study details: Acute and convalescent COVID-19 samples came from the United States, Italy and Spain.

Participant-reported clinical history was the basis for cohort assignment. Sequencing was performed with immunoSEQ multiplex PCR; in TCRdb, only in-frame clones are kept and a portion is missing. The sample consists of approximately 240,000 clones, roughly 87% of them appearing once. V gave up 2 bases and J gave up 2 bases, with 13 bases separating them. The germline CDR1 and CDR2 sequences are ENHRY and SYGVKD. There are 15 residues in the CDR3. The sequence derives from a woman younger than 45 with acute COVID-19. Input material: PBMCs or T cells enriched from blood (not recorded which). This sequence joins TRBV10-3 and TRBJ2-7; tentatively, D is TRBD2 (5 bases). The CDR3 DNA reads as TGTGCCATCAGTGAGCCGCGGGTCGGGACCTACGAGCAGTACTTC. As protein: CAISEPRVGTYEQYF.